The 17 T cell receptor beta chains in this list originate from one sample, sequenced in a study of control samples from healthy donors and cancer patients. Produced via immunoSEQ multiplex PCR; TCRdb's table is partial and in-frame only. The sample consists of under 85,000 clones, 80% to 95% of them appearing once. Sequencing was done on a sample of PBMCs. The receptors stem from a woman between 40 and 50 years old with lung cancer.

In this sample, this clone turned up once. The chain joins TRBV5-4 to TRBJ1-1; the match to TRBD1 covers 12 bases. CDR3 length: 17 amino acids. After removal of 0 bases from V and 5 bases from J, the junction contained 8 bases not matched to a gene. CDR1 is SGHNT, CDR2 YYREEE, per germline (reference sequence). CDR3 loop: CASSLDPGQGARTEAFF. The CDR3 coding sequence is TGTGCCAGCAGCTTGGACCCGGGACAGGGGGCGAGGACTGAAGCTTTCTTT.

The chain has TRBV29-1 and TRBJ1-3, with D possibly being TRBD1 (6 bases). The CDR3 spans 14 residues. CDR1 is SQVTM, CDR2 ANQGSEA, per germline. Trimming shortened V by 3 bases and J by 2 bases, and 11 bases separated the two germline ends. This CDR3 is CSVEWQGTGNTIYF. The CDR3 coding sequence is TGCAGCGTTGAGTGGCAGGGGACTGGAAACACCATATATTTT.

The J gene is TRBJ2-7, the V gene TRBV13; 8 bases fit TRBD1. Looked up from germline, CDR1 is PRHDT and CDR2 is FYEKMQ (reference sequence). The V segment lost 4 bases and the J segment 0 bases; nucleotides outside the gene matches: 5. The CDR3 has 15 residues. The CDR3 nucleotides are TGTGCCAGCAGCTCGACAGGGGAGAGCTCCTACGAGCAGTACTTC. Translating it yields CASSSTGESSYEQYF.

The chain combines TRBV2 with TRBJ2-3, with a weak D call TRBD2 (5 bases). Germline V CDR1 and CDR2: SNHLY, FYNNEI. The CDR3 covers 12 residues. V lost 6 bases, J lost 6 bases, and 10 bases lay in between. The CDR3 here is CASSLRADTQYF. CDR3 DNA sequence: TGTGCCAGCAGCTTGCGGGCGGATACGCAGTATTTT.

This chain's CDR3 is CASSPVEGGTEAFF. The CDR3 DNA follows: TGTGCCAGCTCCCCAGTCGAGGGGGGGACTGAAGCTTTCTTT. V is TRBV18 and J is TRBJ1-1; TRBD1 is a possible D gene (6 bases). Trimming removed 6 bases at V and 5 bases at J, with 16 bases between. This CDR3 is 14 amino acids long. CDR1 is KGHSH, CDR2 LQKENI, per germline. Together with reference TRBV18 and TRBJ1-1, the CDR3 gives the full variable domain: NAGVMQNPRHLVRRRGQEARLRCSPMKGHSHVYWYRQLPEEGLKFMVYLQKENIIDESGMPKERFSAEFPKEGPSILRIQQVVRGDSAAYFCASSPVEGGTEAFFGQGTRLTVV.

This rearrangement joins TRBV28 to TRBJ1-2; TRBD1 is a possible D gene (6 bases). Trimming removed 4 bases from V and 3 bases from J, with 15 bases in between. The CDR3 runs 15 residues. Germline CDR1 and CDR2: MDHEN and SYDVKM. CDR3 region: CASSSPGQTHYGYTF. The CDR3 bases are TGTGCCAGCAGTTCCCCCGGACAGACCCACTATGGCTACACCTTC.

DNA of the CDR3: TGTGCCAGCTCCCTAGGGGCAGGGGCCACTGAAGCTTTCTTT. Amino acid sequence: CASSLGAGATEAFF. The rearrangement uses TRBV11-2 and TRBJ1-1, with a weak D call TRBD1 (6 bases). The germline V gene has CDR1 SGHAT and CDR2 FQNNGV. The CDR3 runs to 14 residues. V was pared by 8 bases and J by 4 bases, with 17 bases between.

V gene TRBV25-1 combines with J gene TRBJ1-2, with a possible D match to TRBD1 (5 bases). The CDR3 extends over 15 amino acids. Germline assignment: CDR1 MGHDK and CDR2 SYGVNS. Trimming pared 1 base from V and 4 bases from J, leaving 13 bases between. CDR3 residues: CASSESLGVTYGYTF. Written as DNA, the CDR3 is TGTGCCAGCAGTGAATCCCTGGGGGTAACCTATGGCTACACCTTC.

This chain uses TRBV19 with TRBJ1-5; the D gene is possibly TRBD1 (5 bases). Germline lookup yields CDR1 LNHDA and CDR2 SQIVND (reference sequence). CDR3 size: 13 residues. V was pared by 10 bases and J by 5 bases, with 15 bases between. The CDR3 loop reads CATGDSLHQPQHF. The CDR3 coding sequence is TGTGCCACCGGCGACAGTCTCCATCAGCCCCAGCATTTT.

V gene TRBV18 combines with J gene TRBJ1-2, with a weak D call TRBD1 (5 bases). CDR1 and CDR2 from the germline V gene are KGHSH and LQKENI. Trimming removed 9 bases at V and 3 bases at J, with 11 bases between. The CDR3 sequence is 12 residues long. The DNA for the CDR3 is TGTGCCAGTACGGACAAGGACTATGGCTACACCTTC. Amino acid sequence: CASTDKDYGYTF.

This clone was counted a single time. V and J are TRBV18 and TRBJ1-1; unclear D gene. Trimming left V 3 bases short and J 4 bases short, with 9 bases between. The germline V gene has CDR1 KGHSH and CDR2 LQKENI. This CDR3 spans 13 amino acids. CDR3 residues: CASSPPASTEAFF. DNA for the CDR3: TGTGCCAGCTCACCCCCGGCCAGCACTGAAGCTTTCTTT.

Here the CDR3 DNA reads TGCGCCAGCAGCTTGGAAGCAGGAATTGGCTCTGGAAACACCATATATTTT. It encodes CASSLEAGIGSGNTIYF. The V call is TRBV5-1, the J call TRBJ1-3; D remains ambiguous. Germline CDR1 reads SGHRS; CDR2 reads YFSETQ. The CDR3 extends over 17 amino acids. V lost 0 bases and J lost 0, with 13 bases in between.

The chain couples TRBV5-1 to TRBJ1-1, with TRBD1 identical over 8 bases. The length of the CDR3 is 15 residues. V shed 3 bases, J shed 4 bases, and the junction held 8 bases outside the gene matches. Germline V lookup: CDR1 SGHRS, CDR2 YFSETQ. The CDR3, as DNA: TGCGCCAGCAGCTGGGACAGGTTTGGGCGCACTGAAGCTTTCTTT. Translated, it gives CASSWDRFGRTEAFF.

V usage is TRBV29-1 and J usage is TRBJ1-1; TRBD1 matches 7 bases. Germline trimming cut 6 bases from V and 2 bases from J; bases unmatched to any gene: 6. The germline V gene has CDR1 SQVTM and CDR2 ANQGSEA. The CDR3 is 13 residues long. The CDR3 here is CSVERQGNTEAFF. The DNA for the CDR3 is TGCAGCGTCGAGCGACAGGGAAACACTGAAGCTTTCTTT. Based on the CDR3 plus reference TRBV29-1 and TRBJ1-1, the full variable domain is SAVISQKPSRDICQRGTSLTIQCQVDSQVTMMFWYRQQPGQSLTLIATANQGSEATYESGFVIDKFPISRPNLTFSTLTVSNMSPEDSSIYLCSVERQGNTEAFFGQGTRLTVV.

V and J are TRBV9 and TRBJ1-2; TRBD1 aligns across 8 bases. V lost 3 bases to trimming and J lost 4 bases; unmatched junction nucleotides: 17. Germline V gene lookup returns CDR1 SGDLS and CDR2 YYNGEE. This CDR3 is 18 amino acids long. The CDR3 spells CASSAGGTGEGITYGYTF. The CDR3, as DNA: TGTGCCAGCAGCGCCGGAGGGACAGGCGAAGGAATAACCTATGGCTACACCTTC.

The V gene is TRBV10-2, the J gene TRBJ1-1, with a possible D match to TRBD1 (5 bases). V lost 7 bases and J 11 bases, leaving 17 bases between the germline ends. Germline CDR1 WSHSY, CDR2 SAAADI. CDR3 size: 12 residues. For the CDR3, the DNA is TGCGCCAGCAACCCAACCGGGGGTGGGGCTTTCTTT. It translates to CASNPTGGGAFF.

This chain connects TRBV5-4 to TRBJ1-4; possibly TRBD1 for D (6 bases). From germline, CDR1 is SGHNT and CDR2 YYREEE (reference sequence). The CDR3 contains 14 residues. The V end was cut by 7 bases, the J end by 4 bases, with 14 bases between. CDR3 bases: TGTGCCAGCGCGATTAACAGGGTTAATGAAAAACTGTTTTTT. Its protein is CASAINRVNEKLFF.